Shown below are 3 T cell receptor beta chains from a single sample sequenced in a study of human T cells and chemical hapten exposure. Each CDR3 protein is one row after TCRdb ran MiXCR on the RACE reads. The sample includes about 110,000 distinct CDR3 sequences, roughly a tenth of them seen just once. Time point noted: patch test 2, 6 weeks after DPC sensitization. Treatment denoted: therapeutic diphenylcyclopropenone sensitization with weekly scalp DPC. The source was whole blood, collected in connection with sensitization to the hapten diphenylcyclopropenone (DPC). Receptors were obtained from a woman in her forties with alopecia areata. Some clones in this sample may be carry-over from other donors' samples.

This clonotype has a handful of counts. This chain uses TRBV11-2 with TRBJ2-1; no clear D gene. Germline V lookup: CDR1 SGHAT, CDR2 FQNNGV. The V and J ends lost 1 base and 5 bases respectively, with 24 bases between them. CDR3 length: 19 residues. The CDR3 reads CASSLVYTPVAGLDNEQFF. CDR3 coding DNA: TGTGCCAGCAGCTTAGTTTATACGCCGGTTGCCGGTCTTGACAATGAGCAGTTCTTC.

This clonotype was counted ten times or more. The chain uses TRBV4-1 and TRBJ2-7; 7 bases agree with TRBD2. The junction had 5 bases not matched to a gene; V was cut back by 3 bases and J by 0 bases. In germline, CDR1 is MGHRA, CDR2 YSYEKL. The CDR3 sequence is 15 residues long. CDR3 region: CASSHSGLSSYEQYF. CDR3 in DNA: TGCGCCAGCAGCCATAGCGGGTTGAGCTCCTACGAGCAGTACTTC.

V is TRBV7-8 and J is TRBJ1-1; a possible D gene is TRBD1 (5 bases). Per the germline V gene, CDR1 is SGHVS and CDR2 is FQNEAQ. Trimming removed 4 bases from V and 0 bases from J, with 12 bases in between. This CDR3 region has 15 residues. As DNA, the CDR3 is TGTGCCAGCAGCTCGGGGGACGGTTTGAACACTGAAGCTTTCTTT. It encodes CASSSGDGLNTEAFF.